The entry that follows covers one T cell receptor beta chain sequence. The data were obtained in a study of neurological immune-mediated disorders. Trimming pared 0 bases from V and 7 bases from J, leaving 10 bases between. Per the germline V gene, CDR1 is PRHDT and CDR2 is FYEKMQ (reference sequence). This CDR3 is built from 14 residues. TCRdb reprocessed the 5' RACE reads via MiXCR and lists one record per CDR3 protein. In the table there are about 62,000 distinct CDR3 sequences, 3% to 4% of which are singletons. This TCR was recovered from a woman in her forties or fifties with multiple sclerosis. Sequencing input: PBMCs. The chain has TRBV13 and TRBJ1-5; the D is unclear. The DNA for the CDR3 is TGTGCCAGCAGCTTAGGGGGCGTGGACCAGCCCCAGCATTTT. It translates to CASSLGGVDQPQHF. The entire variable domain, with the rest obtained from reference TRBV13 and TRBJ1-5, is as follows: AAGVIQSPRHLIKEKRETATLKCYPIPRHDTVYWYQQGPGQDPQFLISFYEKMQSDKGSIPDRFSAQQFSDYHSELNMSSLELGDSALYFCASSLGGVDQPQHFGDGTRLSIL.